Below are 29 T cell receptor beta chains sequenced from a single sample in a study of blood T cells in healthy people across ages. A second about 6 to 12 cycle PCR used barcoded and J-beta primers. TCRdb called the 5' RACE reads again in MiXCR, with one record for every CDR3 protein. The table lists approximately 800,000 distinct CDR3 sequences, under 80% of them singletons. Material: blood. The receptor set was obtained from a man under 40 in good health.

The chain recombines TRBV4-1 with TRBJ1-2; D uncertain. The germline V gene has CDR1 MGHRA and CDR2 YSYEKL. V dropped 0 bases and J dropped 7 bases, with 9 bases sitting between them. This CDR3 spans 13 amino acids. In DNA, the CDR3 is TGCGCCAGCAGCCAAGACAGAAAAGGTGGCTACACCTTC. It codes for CASSQDRKGGYTF.

This clonotype was seen only a few times. This chain uses TRBV20-1 with TRBJ2-7; D is undetermined. There are 15 residues in the CDR3. Germline values: CDR1 DFQATT, CDR2 SNEGSKA (reference sequence). V lost 0 bases and J 4 bases, leaving 16 bases between the germline ends. CDR3 residues: CSARDARWGSYEQYF. The CDR3 DNA reads TGCAGTGCTAGAGATGCTAGGTGGGGATCTTACGAGCAGTACTTC.

The rearrangement links TRBV20-1 to TRBJ2-7; 8 positions agree with TRBD1. Germline V gene data show CDR1 as DFQATT and CDR2 as SNEGSKA (reference sequence). V lost 6 bases and J lost 3; bases outside the gene matches: 10. CDR3 length equals 14 residues. DNA of the CDR3: TGCAGTGCGTCGAGGGACAGGTGGTACTACGAGCAGTACTTC. Encoded protein: CSASRDRWYYEQYF.

This clonotype was counted between two and nine times. V is TRBV3-1 and J is TRBJ1-2, with TRBD1 as a possible D gene (6 bases). CDR3 length: 15 amino acids. V lost 5 bases and J lost 5, with 18 bases in between. CDR1 LGHDT and CDR2 YNNKEL come from the germline V gene (reference sequence). The CDR3 coding sequence is TGTGCCAGCAGCTATGAACAGGGTTGGGAGTATGGCTACACCTTC. Translating gives CASSYEQGWEYGYTF.

V usage is TRBV29-1 and J usage is TRBJ1-2, with TRBD1 identical over 8 bases. CDR1 is SQVTM, CDR2 ANQGSEA, per germline. The V and J ends lost 6 bases and 2 bases, in that order; junction bases with no gene match: 5. CDR3 size: 13 residues. This chain's CDR3 is CSVTDRENYGYTF. The CDR3 DNA reads as TGCAGCGTGACGGACAGGGAAAACTATGGCTACACCTTC.

This clonotype was seen more than once but under ten times. One base away lies a much larger clone, so this may be a sequencing read error. This chain uses TRBV6-2 or TRBV6-3 with TRBJ2-3; D is unresolved. The V gene lost 8 bases and the J gene lost 1 base, with 7 bases spanning the gap. The CDR3 covers 12 residues. CDR1 and CDR2 (germline): MNHEY, SVGEGT. For the CDR3, the DNA is TGTGCCAGCGCTCGTGGCACAGATACGCAGTATTTT. This codes for CASARGTDTQYF.

This clonotype was seen a handful of times. The V call is TRBV10-3, the J call TRBJ2-5; D is unclear. The CDR3 totals 12 residues. V lost 4 bases, J lost 5 bases, and 8 bases lay in between. Germline V gene sequence: CDR1 ENHRY, CDR2 SYGVKD. The CDR3 protein is CAISALPETQYF. The CDR3 bases are TGTGCCATCAGTGCCCTCCCCGAGACCCAGTACTTC.

A single count supports this clonotype. The chain has TRBV12-3 or TRBV12-4 and TRBJ1-1; TRBD1 matches 12 bases. This CDR3 comprises 14 residues. The V gene end was trimmed by 5 bases and the J gene end by 10 bases; junction bases not matched to a gene: 8. The CDR3 DNA reads TGTGCCAGCAGTCCGGGGACAGGGGGCGAGACAGCTTTCTTT. Translating it yields CASSPGTGGETAFF.

CDR3 protein: CSAATGGFGYTF. The DNA of the CDR3 is TGCAGTGCCGCAACAGGGGGCTTTGGCTACACCTTC. The chain combines TRBV20-1 with TRBJ1-2, with 9 nucleotides matching TRBD1. The trim removed 6 bases at V and 7 bases at J, leaving 6 bases unmatched. Germline loops: CDR1 DFQATT, CDR2 SNEGSKA (reference sequence). The CDR3 is 12 amino acids.

As regards this clonotype: The junction and the germline gene differ at one end; a read error may be behind it. V gene TRBV20-1 combines with J gene TRBJ2-7, with 10 bases lining up with TRBD2. The CDR3 is 15 amino acids. The germline V gene has CDR1 DFQATT and CDR2 SNEGSKA (reference sequence). The CDR3 reads CSDRDLQRGGYEQYF. CDR3 bases: TGCAGTGATAGAGATCTCCAGCGGGGGGGCTACGAGCAGTACTTC.

The chain carries TRBV7-2 and TRBJ2-3; maybe TRBD1 (6 bases). The germline V gene encodes CDR1 SGHTA and CDR2 FQGNSA. The V and J ends lost 3 bases and 3 bases respectively, with 13 bases between them. This CDR3 has 15 amino acids. In DNA, the CDR3 is TGTGCCAGCAGCTTGAGGGGACATGAGACAGATACGCAGTATTTT. This sequence encodes CASSLRGHETDTQYF.

The CDR3 nucleotides read TGTGCCATCAATGCCCCGGGACAGGGCGCGAACTATGGCTACACCTTC. Amino acid sequence: CAINAPGQGANYGYTF. The chain couples TRBV10-3 to TRBJ1-2; 9 bases match TRBD1. The CDR3 contains 16 residues. Germline V gives CDR1 ENHRY, CDR2 SYGVKD. Trimming removed 7 bases from V and 2 bases from J; junction bases left unmatched: 11.

The gene calls are TRBV20-1 and TRBJ2-2; D might be TRBD2 (6 bases). Germline assignment: CDR1 DFQATT and CDR2 SNEGSKA (reference sequence). There are 15 residues in the CDR3. The V end lost 1 base, the J end lost 4 bases, and 13 bases lay between the germline ends. CDR3 protein: CSARGPGGFTGELFF. In nucleotides, the CDR3 is TGCAGTGCTAGAGGGCCTGGAGGGTTCACCGGGGAGCTGTTTTTT.

This chain uses TRBV18 with TRBJ2-5, with 7 bases matching TRBD1. The CDR3 extends over 15 amino acids. The V gene's germline CDR1 is KGHSH and CDR2 LQKENI. V lost 0 bases and J lost 4; bases outside the gene matches: 5. CDR3 residues: CASSPPGQSRETQYF. Here the CDR3 DNA reads TGTGCCAGCTCACCACCGGGACAGAGCCGAGAGACCCAGTACTTC. Complete variable domain (other parts from reference TRBV18 and TRBJ2-5): NAGVMQNPRHLVRRRGQEARLRCSPMKGHSHVYWYRQLPEEGLKFMVYLQKENIIDESGMPKERFSAEFPKEGPSILRIQQVVRGDSAAYFCASSPPGQSRETQYFGPGTRLLVL.

The rearrangement uses TRBV7-2 and TRBJ1-2; TRBD1 matches 8 bases. The germline CDR1 and CDR2 sequences are SGHTA and FQGNSA. CDR3 length equals 13 residues. V lost 5 bases to trimming and J lost 7 bases; unmatched junction nucleotides: 6. The CDR3 here is CASSEDRVPGYTF. The CDR3 DNA reads as TGTGCCAGCAGCGAGGACAGGGTCCCTGGCTACACCTTC.

The rearrangement uses TRBV15 and TRBJ2-4; 7 positions match TRBD1. The trim removed 3 bases at V and 6 bases at J, leaving 8 bases unmatched. Germline loops: CDR1 LNHNV, CDR2 YYDKDF (reference sequence). The CDR3 consists of 15 residues. CDR3 in amino acids: CATSSAPRTGNIQYF. The DNA of the CDR3 is TGTGCCACCAGCAGCGCACCCAGGACAGGAAACATTCAGTACTTC. Supplemented by reference TRBV15 and TRBJ2-4, the full variable domain reads DAMVIQNPRYQVTQFGKPVTLSCSQTLNHNVMYWYQQKSSQAPKLLFHYYDKDFNNEADTPDNFQSRRPNTSFCFLDIRSPGLGDTAMYLCATSSAPRTGNIQYFGAGTRLSVL.

The count of this clonotype is one. J is TRBJ1-4 and V is TRBV7-3; D gene ambiguous. V dropped 1 base and J dropped 0 bases, with 9 bases sitting between them. The CDR3 runs to 16 residues. CDR1 SGHTA and CDR2 FQGTGA come from the germline V gene. The CDR3 reads CASSLIPEATNEKLFF. CDR3 nucleotides: TGTGCCAGCAGCTTAATCCCAGAAGCAACTAATGAAAAACTGTTTTTT.

This clonotype has only a few counts. The chain combines TRBV6-5 with TRBJ2-1, with D possibly matching TRBD1 (6 bases). Germline CDR1 and CDR2: MNHEY and SVGAGI. This CDR3 has 11 amino acids. The V gene lost 4 bases and the J gene lost 8 bases, with 6 bases spanning the gap. CDR3 region: CASSSGDEQFF. The CDR3 region has the DNA TGTGCCAGCAGTTCAGGGGATGAGCAGTTCTTC.

This clonotype showed up just a few times. J is TRBJ2-5 and V is TRBV5-1; D might be TRBD1 (6 bases). The DNA end is more similar to TRBJ2-7, so the J call may be wrong. CDR3 length: 16 amino acids. Germline lookup yields CDR1 SGHRS and CDR2 YFSETQ. The CDR3 sequence: CASSLVPARGGYEQYF. Written as DNA, the CDR3 is TGCGCCAGCAGCTTGGTCCCGGCCAGGGGTGGTTACGAGCAGTACTTC.

This clonotype was counted a few times. The J gene is TRBJ1-5, the V gene TRBV29-1; D is undetermined. The germline V and J ends were trimmed by 4 bases and 3 bases, with 4 bases remaining between them. Germline CDR1 is SQVTM and CDR2 is ANQGSEA. The CDR3 loop spans 11 amino acids. CDR3 coding DNA: TGCAGCGTTGGAGACAATCAGCCCCAGCATTTT. This translates into CSVGDNQPQHF.

The genes are TRBV7-2 and TRBJ2-1; D is undetermined. This CDR3 has 15 amino acids. Deletions cut 5 bases from V and 0 bases from J, with 11 bases between. CDR1 SGHTA and CDR2 FQGNSA come from the germline V gene. The CDR3 DNA is TGTGCCAGCAGCCAATCGAGCGCCTCCTACAATGAGCAGTTCTTC. Translating gives CASSQSSASYNEQFF.

V usage is TRBV6-1 and J usage is TRBJ2-1, with 8 bases aligning to TRBD2. The CDR3 spans 16 residues. After removal of 4 bases from V and 7 bases from J, the junction contained 12 bases not matched to a gene. Germline loops: CDR1 MNHNS, CDR2 SASEGT. The CDR3 region has the DNA TGTGCCAGCAGTGCTCCGGGGCGGGGGGAGCGGAATGAGCAGTTCTTC. Residues: CASSAPGRGERNEQFF.

This rearrangement joins TRBV29-1 to TRBJ1-1; unclear D gene. CDR1 and CDR2 from the germline V gene are SQVTM and ANQGSEA. CDR3 length equals 13 residues. The CDR3 region is CTIFDRLNTEAFF. CDR3 DNA: TGCACCATATTTGACCGTTTGAACACTGAAGCTTTCTTT. Filled out from reference TRBV29-1 and TRBJ1-1, the complete variable domain reads SAVISQKPSRDICQRGTSLTIQCQVDSQVTMMFWYRQQPGQSLTLIATANQGSEATYESGFVIDKFPISRPNLTFSTLTVSNMSPEDSSIYLCTIFDRLNTEAFFGQGTRLTVV.

This chain links TRBV4-2 with TRBJ2-7, with 7 bases matching TRBD2. V shed 3 bases and J 4 bases; nucleotides not matched to a gene: 6. The CDR3 has 14 amino acids. Germline V CDR1 and CDR2: LGHNA, YNFKEQ. The CDR3 sequence is CASSHPGGDYEQYF. The DNA for the CDR3 is TGTGCCAGCAGCCATCCTGGGGGGGATTACGAGCAGTACTTC.

V gene TRBV20-1 combines with J gene TRBJ2-3; perhaps TRBD2 as D (6 bases). Per germline, CDR1 DFQATT and CDR2 SNEGSKA (reference sequence). With 6 bases removed from V and 2 bases from J, the gap between germline ends came to 15 bases. This CDR3 has 14 amino acids. Written as DNA, the CDR3 is TGCAGTGCCACCCCGGGACTTAACACAGATACGCAGTATTTT. It yields the protein CSATPGLNTDTQYF.

This clonotype appeared a few times. The chain links TRBV28 to TRBJ2-3; D may correspond to TRBD1 or TRBD2 (5 bases each). Germline V CDR1 and CDR2: MDHEN, SYDVKM. Trimming shortened V by 2 bases and J by 3 bases, and 15 bases separated the two germline ends. The CDR3 sequence is 16 residues long. The CDR3 spells CASSLEARGGTDTQYF. The DNA for the CDR3 is TGTGCCAGCAGTTTAGAGGCCCGGGGCGGGACAGATACGCAGTATTTT.

The chain employs TRBV20-1 and TRBJ2-5; a possible D gene is TRBD1 (6 bases). The V and J ends lost 6 bases and 0 bases respectively, with 11 bases between them. CDR3 size: 13 residues. Per germline, CDR1 DFQATT and CDR2 SNEGSKA (reference sequence). CDR3 bases: TGCAGTGCGAACCGACAGGACCAAGAGACCCAGTACTTC. It is translated as CSANRQDQETQYF.

The rearrangement links TRBV12-3 or TRBV12-4 to TRBJ2-1; D gene uncertain. The CDR3 has 13 residues. V was shortened by 2 bases and J by 5 bases, with 7 bases between the two germline ends. In nucleotides, the CDR3 is TGTGCCAGCAGTTTAAACACCGACAATGAGCAGTTCTTC. Protein: CASSLNTDNEQFF.

This clonotype was seen more than once but under ten times. The genes are TRBV7-9 and TRBJ2-7; TRBD1 matches 8 bases. Losses at the gene ends were 7 bases for V and 1 base for J; bases not matched to a gene: 6. Looked up from germline, CDR1 is SEHNR and CDR2 is FQNEAQ (reference sequence). The CDR3 length is 14 residues. This CDR3 is CASTLGQDSYEQYF. The DNA for the CDR3 is TGTGCCAGCACACTGGGACAGGATTCCTACGAGCAGTACTTC.